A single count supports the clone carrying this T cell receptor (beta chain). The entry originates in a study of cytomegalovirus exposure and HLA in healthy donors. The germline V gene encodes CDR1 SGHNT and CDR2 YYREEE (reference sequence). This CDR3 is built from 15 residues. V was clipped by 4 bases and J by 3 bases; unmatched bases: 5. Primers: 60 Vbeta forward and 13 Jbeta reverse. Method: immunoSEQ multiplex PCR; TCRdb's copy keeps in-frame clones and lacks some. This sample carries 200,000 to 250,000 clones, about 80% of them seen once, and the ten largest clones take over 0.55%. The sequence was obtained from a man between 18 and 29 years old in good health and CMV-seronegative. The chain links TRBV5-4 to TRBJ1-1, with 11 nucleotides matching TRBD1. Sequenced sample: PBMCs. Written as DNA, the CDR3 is TGTGCCAGCAGCGGAGGACAGGGGGCCTACACTGAAGCTTTCTTT. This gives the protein CASSGGQGAYTEAFF.